The rows below give T cell receptor beta chains drawn from one sample of a study of blood T cells in healthy people across ages. Each CDR3 protein is one row after TCRdb ran MiXCR on the 5' RACE reads. The table includes roughly 800,000 distinct CDR3 sequences, approximately 25% detected once. The data also belong to a second study, concerning T cells of mothers and their children.

What was sequenced was blood. These receptors came from a boy aged 5 to 17 in good health. The CDR3 runs from the conserved cysteine through the conserved F or W.

TRBV6-6	CASTWSRGQETQYF
TRBV20-1	CSAGRDRVGANVLTF
TRBV6-2/TRBV6-3	CATGSYEQYF
TRBV27	CASSPLIRVHEQFF
TRBV7-9	CASSFTEGGYTF
TRBV29-1	CSVEDLPTGGAYGYTF
TRBV7-2	CASSWGREETQYF
TRBV28	CASSTRDEQFF
TRBV28	CASSPSRWYNDNEQYF
TRBV7-8	CASSLTQGPEQYF
TRBV9	CASSVSGGDTEAFF
TRBV5-1	CASSPEKASGRMVYEQYF
TRBV20-1	CSARGQGGGEEKLFF
TRBV7-9	CASNLWDPGQGSAGANALTF
TRBV27	CASRPPPSSGRLYEQYF
TRBV25-1	CASDDLAGDNEQFF
TRBV2	CASSESGTDFSYEQYF
TRBV6-1	CASSEVGGKSYGYTF
TRBV6-2/TRBV6-3	CASSGLVAGIQYF
TRBV4-1	CASSQVSGNNQPQHF
TRBV20-1	CSTTGGYGYGYTF
TRBV29-1	CSVGGSPNEQYF
TRBV28	CASRAGSEKLFF